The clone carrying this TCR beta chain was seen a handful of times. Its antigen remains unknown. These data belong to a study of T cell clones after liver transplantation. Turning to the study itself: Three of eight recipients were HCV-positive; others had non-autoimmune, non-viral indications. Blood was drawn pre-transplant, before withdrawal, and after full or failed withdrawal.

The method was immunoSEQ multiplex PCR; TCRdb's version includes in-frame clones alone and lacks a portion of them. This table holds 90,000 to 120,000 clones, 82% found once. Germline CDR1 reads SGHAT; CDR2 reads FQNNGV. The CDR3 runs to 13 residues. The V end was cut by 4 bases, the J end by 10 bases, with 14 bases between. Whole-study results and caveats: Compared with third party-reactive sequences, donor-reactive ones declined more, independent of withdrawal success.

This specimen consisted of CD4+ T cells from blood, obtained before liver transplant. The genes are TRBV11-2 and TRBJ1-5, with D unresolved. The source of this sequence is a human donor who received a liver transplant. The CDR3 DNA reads TGTGCCAGCAGCTCGGATTACATAAATCCCCAGCATTTT. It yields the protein CASSSDYINPQHF.